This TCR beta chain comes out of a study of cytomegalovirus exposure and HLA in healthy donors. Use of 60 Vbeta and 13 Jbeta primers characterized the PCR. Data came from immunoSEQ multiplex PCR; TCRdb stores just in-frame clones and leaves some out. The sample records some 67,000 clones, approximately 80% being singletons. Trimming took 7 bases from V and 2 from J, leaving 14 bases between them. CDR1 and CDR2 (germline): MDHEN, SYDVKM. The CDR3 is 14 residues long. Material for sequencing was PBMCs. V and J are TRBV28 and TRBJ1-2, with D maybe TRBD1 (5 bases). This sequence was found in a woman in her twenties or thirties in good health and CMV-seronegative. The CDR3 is CASKGREINYGYTF. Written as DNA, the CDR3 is TGTGCCAGCAAGGGGAGGGAAATAAACTATGGCTACACCTTC.